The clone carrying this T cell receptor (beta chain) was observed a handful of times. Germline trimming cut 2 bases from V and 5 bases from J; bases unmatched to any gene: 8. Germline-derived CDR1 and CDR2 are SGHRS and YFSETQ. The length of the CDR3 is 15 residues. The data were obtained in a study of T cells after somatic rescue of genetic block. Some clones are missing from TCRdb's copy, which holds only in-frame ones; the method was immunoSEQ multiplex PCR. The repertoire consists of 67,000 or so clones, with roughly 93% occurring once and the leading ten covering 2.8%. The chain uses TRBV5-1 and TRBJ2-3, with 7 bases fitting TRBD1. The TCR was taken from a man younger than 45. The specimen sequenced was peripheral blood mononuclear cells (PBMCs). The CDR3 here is CASSFGQGEIDTQYF. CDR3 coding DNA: TGCGCCAGCAGCTTCGGCCAGGGGGAGATAGATACGCAGTATTTT.